This TCR beta chain was identified in a study of OX40 agonist ivuxolimab in advanced cancers. Points from the study as a whole: Expanded peripheral T cells had an undetermined antigen specificity. Expanded clones were, on average, more numerous among CD8+ T cells than CD4+.

V lost 3 bases to trimming and J lost 10 bases; unmatched junction nucleotides: 10. Germline V lookup: CDR1 SQVTM, CDR2 ANQGSEA. The CDR3 length is 15 residues. As for this clone: What it binds is unknown.

Patients with a history of autoimmune disease or on systemic immunosuppression were excluded. TCRdb's copy holds only in-frame clones and misses some; the assay was immunoSEQ multiplex PCR. This sample has roughly 60,000 clones; roughly 80% occur once, and the top ten carry 1.5% to 2.5%. This specimen consisted of CD4+ or CD8+ T cells sorted from blood, obtained in a trial of the OX40 agonist ivuxolimab. This clonotype was obtained from an adult with an advanced solid tumor such as melanoma, head and neck, liver or kidney cancer. V and J are TRBV29-1 and TRBJ2-1, with 12 bases fitting TRBD1. The CDR3 coding sequence is TGCAGCGTTGACGGGACAGGGGGCGCAGGTTGGGAGCAGTTCTTC. Protein: CSVDGTGGAGWEQFF.